Presented here are 22 T cell receptor beta chains from one specimen sequenced in a study of shared clonotypes between healthy human individuals. TCRdb keeps only in-frame clones here, not all; method: immunoSEQ multiplex PCR. The sample yields around 700,000 clones, about 78% seen once. The sample was memory CD4+ T cells sorted from blood. The subset denotes: CD45RA-negative fraction. The receptors were gathered from a woman younger than 45 in good health.

The J gene is TRBJ2-1, the V gene TRBV6-1; D call uncertain. Trimming stripped 6 bases from V and 6 bases from J, with 9 bases between. The CDR3 covers 12 residues. The germline CDR1 and CDR2 sequences are MNHNS and SASEGT. The CDR3 nucleotides read TGTGCCAGCAGAGAATTGATCAATGAGCAGTTCTTC. Residues: CASRELINEQFF.

Only one count was recorded for this clone. V is TRBV4-1 and J is TRBJ2-6; 7 positions agree with TRBD1. The germline CDR1 and CDR2 sequences are MGHRA and YSYEKL. With 2 bases clipped from V and 1 base from J, the junction kept 8 bases outside the gene matches. This CDR3 spans 18 amino acids. The CDR3 DNA is TGCGCCAGCAGCCAAACAGGGGCGAAAGGGTCTGGGGCCAACGTCCTGACTTTC. Amino acids: CASSQTGAKGSGANVLTF.

The V call is TRBV6-1, the J call TRBJ1-2; D uncertain. The ends were cut back, 5 bases at V and 8 bases at J, with 18 bases in the middle. CDR1 and CDR2 from the germline V gene are MNHNS and SASEGT. The CDR3 runs 14 residues. The CDR3 sequence: CASSPLDGLRGYTF. Here the CDR3 DNA reads TGTGCCAGCAGTCCCCTTGACGGTCTGAGGGGCTACACCTTC.

The CDR3 nucleotides are TGTGCCTCCAACAATTGGGCGGGGACCGGGGAGCTGTTTTTT. It specifies CASNNWAGTGELFF. V and J are TRBV30 and TRBJ2-2; the D gene is possibly TRBD2 (6 bases). The CDR3 consists of 14 residues. The germline gives CDR1 GTSNPN, CDR2 SVGIG (reference sequence). The V end was cut by 7 bases, the J end by 5 bases, with 17 bases between.

The chain combines TRBV5-1 with TRBJ2-2, with a weak D call TRBD2 (5 bases). The germline V and J ends were trimmed by 0 bases and 4 bases, with 13 bases remaining between them. The CDR3 spans 16 residues. Per the germline V gene, CDR1 is SGHRS and CDR2 is YFSETQ. The CDR3 sequence is CASSLVVTGTTGELFF. The CDR3, as DNA: TGCGCCAGCAGCTTGGTTGTAACGGGAACCACCGGGGAGCTGTTTTTT.

V and J are TRBV7-3 and TRBJ2-5; 11 bases map to TRBD2. V lost 1 base and J lost 5; bases outside the gene matches: 3. Germline V lookup: CDR1 SGHTA, CDR2 FQGTGA. The CDR3 covers 15 residues. The CDR3 region is CASSLSASGRETQYF. The CDR3 nucleotides are TGTGCCAGCAGCTTAAGTGCTAGCGGGAGGGAGACCCAGTACTTC.

This clone was seen at least ten times. The chain employs TRBV28 and TRBJ1-4; perhaps TRBD1 as D (5 bases). This CDR3 comprises 12 residues. The germline V gene encodes CDR1 MDHEN and CDR2 SYDVKM. V lost 8 bases, J lost 8 bases, and 12 bases lay in between. CDR3 bases: TGTGCCAGCGGGACGGTAGTCGAAAAACTGTTTTTT. It specifies CASGTVVEKLFF.

The chain employs TRBV19 and TRBJ1-5; the match to TRBD1 covers 7 bases. Looked up from germline, CDR1 is LNHDA and CDR2 is SQIVND (reference sequence). With V trimmed by 6 bases and J by 1 base, 0 bases remained unmatched. This CDR3 is 13 amino acids long. The CDR3 loop reads CASRGQSNQPQHF. Here the CDR3 DNA reads TGTGCCAGTAGGGGACAGAGCAATCAGCCCCAGCATTTT.

This chain joins TRBV27 and TRBJ2-7, with D unresolved. V was shortened by 2 bases and J by 6 bases, with 14 bases between the two germline ends. Germline CDR1 MNHEY, CDR2 SMNVEV (reference sequence). This CDR3 comprises 14 residues. The CDR3 nucleotides are TGTGCCAGCAGTTTAGGACGGAAGTCAGGCGAGCAGTACTTC. This codes for CASSLGRKSGEQYF.

The chain recombines TRBV19 with TRBJ1-3; no reliable D call. The germline gives CDR1 LNHDA, CDR2 SQIVND (reference sequence). This CDR3 contains 13 residues. V lost 7 bases to trimming and J lost 4 bases, with 11 bases between them. CDR3 coding DNA: TGTGCCAGTACGGCGGGTTGGGGAAACACCATATATTTT. As protein: CASTAGWGNTIYF.

The chain couples TRBV28 to TRBJ2-7; no definite D call. The CDR3 loop spans 11 amino acids. Trimming pared 9 bases from V and 1 base from J, leaving 7 bases between. The germline CDR1 and CDR2 sequences are MDHEN and SYDVKM. CDR3 in DNA: TGTGCCAGTTACCGATCCTACGAGCAGTACTTC. Protein: CASYRSYEQYF.

The CDR3 DNA reads TGTGCCAGCAGTGACCTAGCGGGAGAAGGGGCAGATACGCAGTATTTT. This gives the protein CASSDLAGEGADTQYF. V gene TRBV6-4 combines with J gene TRBJ2-3; 10 bases fit TRBD2. The germline V gene encodes CDR1 MRHNA and CDR2 SNTAGT. J gave up 4 bases and V 2 bases, and 6 bases lay outside the gene matches. The CDR3 totals 16 residues.

The chain couples TRBV7-6 to TRBJ2-5; D not certain. Germline V gives CDR1 SGHVS, CDR2 FNYEAQ. This CDR3 comprises 13 residues. Trimming took 4 bases from V and 4 from J, leaving 10 bases between them. The CDR3 DNA reads as TGTGCCAGCAGCTCCCGAGGCGGAGAGACCCAGTACTTC. Translated: CASSSRGGETQYF.

The V and J genes are TRBV6-5 and TRBJ2-7, with TRBD1 as a possible D gene (6 bases). Per the germline V gene, CDR1 is MNHEY and CDR2 is SVGAGI. The CDR3 consists of 16 residues. With 0 bases removed from V and 3 bases from J, the gap between germline ends came to 15 bases. CDR3 region: CASSYSVRGLVYEQYF. Written as DNA, the CDR3 is TGTGCCAGCAGTTACTCGGTCAGGGGATTGGTCTACGAGCAGTACTTC.

The chain carries TRBV10-3 and TRBJ2-7; TRBD2 agrees at 9 bases. V was clipped by 6 bases and J by 1 base; unmatched bases: 7. Germline V CDR1 and CDR2: ENHRY, SYGVKD. The CDR3 consists of 15 residues. This CDR3 reads CAISLSGSHSYEQYF. In DNA form, the CDR3 reads TGTGCCATCAGCCTTAGCGGGAGCCATTCCTACGAGCAGTACTTC.

The chain has TRBV7-9 and TRBJ1-5; possible D gene TRBD1, 5 bases. The V end was cut by 0 bases, the J end by 3 bases, with 15 bases between. CDR1 and CDR2 from the germline V gene are SEHNR and FQNEAQ (reference sequence). CDR3 length equals 17 residues. CDR3 nucleotides: TGTGCCAGCAGCTTAGCGATTCAGGGAAGTGACAATCAGCCCCAGCATTTT. Translation gives CASSLAIQGSDNQPQHF.

The genes are TRBV11-2 and TRBJ2-3; D not resolved. In germline, CDR1 is SGHAT, CDR2 FQNNGV. The V end was cut by 3 bases, the J end by 1 base, with 14 bases between. This CDR3 contains 16 residues. CDR3 protein: CASSFGHSSGTDTQYF. The CDR3 DNA is TGTGCCAGCAGCTTCGGGCACAGCTCTGGCACAGATACGCAGTATTTT.

The chain is built from TRBV7-3 and TRBJ2-1; 12 nucleotides align to TRBD2. V dropped 5 bases and J dropped 10; count of bases not matched to a gene: 12. The CDR3 is 16 residues long. Germline CDR1 SGHTA, CDR2 FQGTGA. The CDR3 DNA reads TGTGCCAGCAGCCCGGCCGGGACTAGCGGGTTCAGGGAGCAGTTCTTC. Protein product: CASSPAGTSGFREQFF.

The chain couples TRBV28 to TRBJ2-7, with 9 bases aligning to TRBD2. The V gene end was trimmed by 8 bases and the J gene end by 7 bases; junction bases not matched to a gene: 9. Germline V gene sequence: CDR1 MDHEN, CDR2 SYDVKM. There are 13 residues in the CDR3. The CDR3 is CASRTSGPMEQYF. The CDR3 DNA is TGTGCCAGCCGAACTAGCGGGCCTATGGAGCAGTACTTC.

The V call is TRBV18, the J call TRBJ2-4; D gene unclear. The CDR3 runs to 13 residues. Between the trimmed V and J ends, which lost 0 bases and 6 bases, there was a span of 6 bases. CDR1 and CDR2 from the germline V gene are KGHSH and LQKENI. In nucleotides, the CDR3 is TGTGCCAGCTCACCACCAACTGTAAACATTCAGTACTTC. It encodes CASSPPTVNIQYF.

This clone was counted a single time. This chain uses TRBV11-2 with TRBJ2-1, with 11 bases identical to TRBD1. The J segment lost 6 bases and the V segment lost 1 base, leaving 5 bases of the junction unmatched. The CDR3 is made up of 16 amino acids. Germline CDR1 reads SGHAT; CDR2 reads FQNNGV. CDR3 bases: TGTGCCAGCAGCTTAGTTGGGACAGGGGGGTTCAATGAGCAGTTCTTC. Translation gives CASSLVGTGGFNEQFF.

This clone was picked up many times. Other DNA sequences within the sample encode an identical CDR3. The chain employs TRBV2 and TRBJ1-2; tentative D call: TRBD1 (5 bases). In germline, CDR1 is SNHLY, CDR2 FYNNEI. With 8 bases removed from V and 2 bases from J, the gap between germline ends came to 6 bases. CDR3 length: 11 amino acids. The CDR3 DNA reads as TGTGCCAGCTCAGGGAACTATGGCTACACCTTC. Translated: CASSGNYGYTF.